This TCR beta chain came from a study of shared clonotypes between healthy human individuals. Turning to the study itself: Each donor had three CD4 naive, three CD4 memory, two CD8 naive and one CD8 memory plate. The study, taken as a whole, reports: Apart from blood, nothing was sampled; tissue repertoires likely differ. Researchers found naive subsets generally carried larger estimated richness than memory subsets.

Donors included only healthy HIV-negative adults lacking recent acute infections or vaccinations. Profiling relied on immunoSEQ multiplex PCR, and the TCRdb table lists in-frame clones only, not all of them. The sample lists over 850,000 clones, about 84% seen once, with more than 0.5% in the top ten. Concerning this clone itself: The target antigen is unknown.

Germline CDR1 is SGHNT and CDR2 is YYREEE (reference sequence). The length of the CDR3 is 15 residues. With 0 bases removed from V and 4 bases from J, the gap between germline ends came to 12 bases. The sample was memory CD4+ T cells from PBMCs. The sample's subset: CD45RA-negative fraction. This chain links TRBV5-4 with TRBJ2-3; D may be TRBD1 (5 bases). This receptor was identified in a man younger than 35 in good health. Some clones in this sample may be carry-over from other donors' samples. CDR3 DNA sequence: TGTGCCAGCAGCTTGGGTGCATCACAGGCAGATACGCAGTATTTT. It encodes CASSLGASQADTQYF.